These T cell receptor beta chains were read from a single sample in a study of blood T cells in healthy people across ages. TCRdb re-derived calls from the 5' RACE reads in MiXCR, one entry per CDR3 protein. Of 900,000 to 950,000 distinct CDR3 sequences in the sample, about 29% are singletons; the top ten hold roughly a tenth. The same sample was also studied in work on T cells of mothers and their children.

Material for sequencing was blood. These receptors were taken from a woman aged 40-49 years in good health. Both conserved end residues are part of each CDR3. A D gene is named only where the DNA matches it firmly. Clone sizes are given selectively: once, few, many, or a class where the clone is expanded.

size: .; V: TRBV5-1; J: TRBJ2-6; D: TRBD1; DNA: TGCGCCAGCAGCAGGAGACAGGGGGGGGCTGGGGCCAACGTCCTGACTTTC; CDR3: CASSRRQGGAGANVLTF
size: many; V: TRBV10-3; J: TRBJ2-7; D: .; DNA: TGTGCCATCAGTGACAGCAGGGGACGCCACGAGCAGTACTTC; CDR3: CAISDSRGRHEQYF
size: many; V: TRBV28; J: TRBJ2-4; D: TRBD2; DNA: TGTGCCAGCAGTTTGGGGACTAGCGGGGTCATTCAGTACTTC; CDR3: CASSLGTSGVIQYF
size: .; V: TRBV7-2; J: TRBJ2-7; D: .; DNA: TGTGCCAGCAGCCCCCAAAGCGGACAGTTTATGGAGCAGTACTTC; CDR3: CASSPQSGQFMEQYF
size: .; V: TRBV5-1; J: TRBJ2-7; D: TRBD2; DNA: TGCGCCAGCAGCTTGGAAAGCGGGGTTTACGAGCAGTACTTC; CDR3: CASSLESGVYEQYF
size: .; V: TRBV28; J: TRBJ2-2; D: .; DNA: TGTGCCAGCAGCCGAGGACTGGGTAACACCGGGGAGCTGTTTTTT; CDR3: CASSRGLGNTGELFF
size: .; V: TRBV5-1; J: TRBJ1-2; D: TRBD1; DNA: TGCGCCAGCAGCTTAACCGGGACAGGGCTAACTATGGGCTACACCTTC; CDR3: CASSLTGTGLTMGYTF
size: .; V: TRBV6-6; J: TRBJ1-2; D: TRBD1; DNA: TGTGCCAGCCTGAGGGGGACAGACTATGGCTACACCTTC; CDR3: CASLRGTDYGYTF
size: .; V: TRBV14; J: TRBJ1-1; D: .; DNA: TGTGCCAGCAGCCAACTAAAAAACACTGAAGCTTTCTTT; CDR3: CASSQLKNTEAFF
size: many; V: TRBV29-1; J: TRBJ2-7; D: TRBD1; DNA: TGCAGCGTTGACTCCGGGACAGGGGTTACCGAGCAGTACTTC; CDR3: CSVDSGTGVTEQYF
size: once; V: TRBV28; J: TRBJ1-3; D: .; DNA: TGTGCCAGCAGTTTAGGTACAATGAGCTCTGGAAACACCATATATTTT; CDR3: CASSLGTMSSGNTIYF
size: .; V: TRBV7-9; J: TRBJ2-2; D: TRBD1; DNA: TGTGCCAGCAGGTCTAGGGACAGTCTTGTCGGGGAGCTGTTTTTT; CDR3: CASRSRDSLVGELFF
size: .; V: TRBV28; J: TRBJ1-4; D: .; DNA: TGTGCCAACTCCCAGGGGCTCGCTAATGAAAAACTGTTTTTT; CDR3: CANSQGLANEKLFF
size: .; V: TRBV30; J: TRBJ1-2; D: TRBD1; DNA: TGTGCCTGGAGATTGACAGGGTATGGCTACACCTTC; CDR3: CAWRLTGYGYTF
size: many; V: TRBV6-2/TRBV6-3; J: TRBJ2-7; D: .; DNA: TGTGCCAGCAACCTACCGGGGGAGCAGTACTTC; CDR3: CASNLPGEQYF
size: few; V: TRBV7-3; J: TRBJ2-1; D: .; DNA: TGTGCCAGCAGCTCCCCGACAAGACAGGGGGGTAAGCGGGGGGTCTACAATGAGCAGTTCTTC; CDR3: CASSSPTRQGGKRGVYNEQFF
size: few; V: TRBV2; J: TRBJ1-2; D: TRBD1; DNA: TGTGCCAGCAGTCGACAGGGGAATACTAACTATGGCTACACCTTC; CDR3: CASSRQGNTNYGYTF
size: once; V: TRBV7-9; J: TRBJ2-3; D: TRBD1; DNA: TGTGCCAGCCTACAGGGGGCCGGAAACACAGATACGCAGTATTTT; CDR3: CASLQGAGNTDTQYF
size: few; V: TRBV6-1; J: TRBJ2-5; D: TRBD2; DNA: TGTGCCAGCAGTGAAATAGTTAGCGGGGGGGTGGAGACCCAGTACTTC; CDR3: CASSEIVSGGVETQYF
size: many; V: TRBV9; J: TRBJ2-1; D: TRBD1; DNA: TGTGCCAGCAGCGTAGCTACCGGGACAGGGGACCATGAGCAGTTCTTC; CDR3: CASSVATGTGDHEQFF
size: .; V: TRBV4-2; J: TRBJ2-7; D: TRBD2; DNA: TGTGCCGGCAGCCGGGGAGCGGGGGACTCCTACGAGCAGTACTTC; CDR3: CAGSRGAGDSYEQYF
size: many; V: TRBV20-1; J: TRBJ1-2; D: TRBD1; DNA: TGCAGTGCTAGGACAGGGGGAGACTATGGCTACACCTTC; CDR3: CSARTGGDYGYTF
size: few; V: TRBV27; J: TRBJ2-4; D: TRBD1; DNA: TGTGCCAGCAGTCCCGGTCGCAGGGGGCTTAGGTTAGCCAAAAACATTCAGTACTTC; CDR3: CASSPGRRGLRLAKNIQYF
size: .; V: TRBV27; J: TRBJ2-5; D: .; DNA: TGTGCCAGCAGTACCTTCCAGGGGCGGGAGACCCAGTACTTC; CDR3: CASSTFQGRETQYF
size: many; V: TRBV7-3; J: TRBJ1-1; D: .; DNA: TGTGCCAGCAGCTTGGGTGGAGGCGCTGAAGCTTTCTTT; CDR3: CASSLGGGAEAFF
size: few; V: TRBV5-1; J: TRBJ1-2; D: .; DNA: TGCGCCAGCAGTTCGACCGCGACCTCCGGACAGATCTATGGCTACACCTTC; CDR3: CASSSTATSGQIYGYTF